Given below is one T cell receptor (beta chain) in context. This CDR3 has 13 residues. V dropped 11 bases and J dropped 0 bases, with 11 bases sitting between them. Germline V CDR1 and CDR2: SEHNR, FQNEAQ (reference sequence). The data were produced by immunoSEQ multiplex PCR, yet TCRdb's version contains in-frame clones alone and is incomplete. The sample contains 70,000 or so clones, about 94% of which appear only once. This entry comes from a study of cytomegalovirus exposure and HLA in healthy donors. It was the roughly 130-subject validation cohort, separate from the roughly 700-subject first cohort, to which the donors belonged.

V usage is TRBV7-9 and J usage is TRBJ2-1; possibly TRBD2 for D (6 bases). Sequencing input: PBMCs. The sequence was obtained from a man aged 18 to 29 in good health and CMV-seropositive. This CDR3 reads CAAGGISYNEQFF. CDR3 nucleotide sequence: TGTGCCGCAGGCGGGATCTCCTACAATGAGCAGTTCTTC.